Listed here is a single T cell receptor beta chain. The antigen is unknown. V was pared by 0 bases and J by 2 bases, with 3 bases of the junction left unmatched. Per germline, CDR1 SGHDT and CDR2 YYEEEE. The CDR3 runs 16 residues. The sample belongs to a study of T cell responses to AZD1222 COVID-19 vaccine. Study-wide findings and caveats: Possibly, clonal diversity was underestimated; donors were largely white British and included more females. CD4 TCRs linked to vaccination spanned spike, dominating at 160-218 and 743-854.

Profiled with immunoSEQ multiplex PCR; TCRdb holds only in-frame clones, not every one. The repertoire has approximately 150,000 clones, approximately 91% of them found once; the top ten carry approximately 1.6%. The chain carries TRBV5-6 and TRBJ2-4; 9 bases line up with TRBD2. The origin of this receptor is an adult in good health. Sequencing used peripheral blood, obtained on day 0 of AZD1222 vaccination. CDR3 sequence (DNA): TGTGCCAGCAGCTTGGCGGCGGGGGGGACCAAAAACATTCAGTACTTC. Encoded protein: CASSLAAGGTKNIQYF.